This T cell receptor (beta chain) is from a study of vaccination and CD4 T cells after COVID-19. The CDR3 is made up of 17 amino acids. V gave up 1 base and J gave up 4 bases, with 20 bases separating them. The germline CDR1 and CDR2 sequences are GTSNPN and SVGIG (reference sequence). Scientists ran DNA taken from cultured CD4+ T cells through the Oncomine TCR Beta short-read assay for sequencing. MiXCR, applied by TCRdb to the PCR reads, yields one record per CDR3 protein. The repertoire holds 15,000 to 17,000 distinct CDR3 sequences, with around 66% as singletons. As for treatment: approximately nine-day PBMC culture with coronavirus spike peptide pools or control peptides (ViraFEST assay). For this clonotype: What it binds is unknown.

The chain combines TRBV30 with TRBJ1-5; D is perhaps TRBD1 (6 bases). The sequenced sample was CD4+ T cells from blood, cultured in vitro. This sequence was found in a human donor who had recovered from COVID-19. The CDR3 DNA reads as TGTGCCTGGAGTGGGACTCGGACAGCCAGGGGTAATCAGCCCCAGCATTTT. It is translated as CAWSGTRTARGNQPQHF.